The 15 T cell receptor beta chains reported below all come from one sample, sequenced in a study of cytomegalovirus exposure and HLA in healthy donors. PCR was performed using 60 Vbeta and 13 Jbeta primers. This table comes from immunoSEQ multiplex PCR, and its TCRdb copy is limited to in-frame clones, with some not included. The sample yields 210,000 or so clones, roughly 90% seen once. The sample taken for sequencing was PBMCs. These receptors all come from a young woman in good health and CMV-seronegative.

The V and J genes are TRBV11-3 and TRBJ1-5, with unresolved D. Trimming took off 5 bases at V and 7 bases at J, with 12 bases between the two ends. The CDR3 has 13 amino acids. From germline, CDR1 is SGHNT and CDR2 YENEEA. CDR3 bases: TGTGCCAGCAGCCACGAAAACCGGCAGCCCCAGCATTTT. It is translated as CASSHENRQPQHF.

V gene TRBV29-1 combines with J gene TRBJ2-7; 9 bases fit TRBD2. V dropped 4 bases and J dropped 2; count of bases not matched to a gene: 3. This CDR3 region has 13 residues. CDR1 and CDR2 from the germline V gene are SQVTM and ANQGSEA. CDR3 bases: TGCAGCGTTGGGACTAGCGTGACCTACGAGCAGTACTTC. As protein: CSVGTSVTYEQYF.

The CDR3 spells CASSQDHPSSGNTIYF. CDR3 in DNA: TGCGCCAGCAGCCAAGATCACCCGAGCTCTGGAAACACCATATATTTT. The V gene is TRBV4-3, the J gene TRBJ1-3; D ambiguous. Trimming removed 0 bases from V and 0 bases from J, with 9 bases in between. Germline CDR1 LGHNA, CDR2 YSLEER. The length of the CDR3 is 16 residues.

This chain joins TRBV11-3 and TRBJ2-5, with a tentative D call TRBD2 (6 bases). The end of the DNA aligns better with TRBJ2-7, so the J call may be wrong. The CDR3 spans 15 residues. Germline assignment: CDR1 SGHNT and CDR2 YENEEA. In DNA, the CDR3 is TGTGCCAGCAGCAAAGGTGCGGGAACGGGCTACGAGCAGTACTTC. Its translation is CASSKGAGTGYEQYF.

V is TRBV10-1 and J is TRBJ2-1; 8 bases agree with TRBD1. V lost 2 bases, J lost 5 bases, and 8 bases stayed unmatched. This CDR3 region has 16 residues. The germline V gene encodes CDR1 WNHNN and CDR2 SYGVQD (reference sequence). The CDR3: CASSEEGRGLNNEQFF. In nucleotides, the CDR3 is TGCGCCAGCAGTGAGGAGGGCAGGGGGCTGAACAATGAGCAGTTCTTC.

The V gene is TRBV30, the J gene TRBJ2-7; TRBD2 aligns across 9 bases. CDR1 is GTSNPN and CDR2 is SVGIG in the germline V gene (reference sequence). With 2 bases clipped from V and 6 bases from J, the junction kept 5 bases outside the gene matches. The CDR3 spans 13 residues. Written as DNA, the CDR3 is TGTGCCTGGAGTCTTGGGACTAGCATCGAGCAGTACTTC. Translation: CAWSLGTSIEQYF.

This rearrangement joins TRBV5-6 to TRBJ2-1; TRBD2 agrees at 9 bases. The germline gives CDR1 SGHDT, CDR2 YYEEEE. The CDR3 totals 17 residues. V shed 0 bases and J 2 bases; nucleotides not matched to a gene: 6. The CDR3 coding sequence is TGTGCCAGCAGCTTGGCACTAGCGGGCTTCCCCTACAATGAGCAGTTCTTC. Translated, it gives CASSLALAGFPYNEQFF.

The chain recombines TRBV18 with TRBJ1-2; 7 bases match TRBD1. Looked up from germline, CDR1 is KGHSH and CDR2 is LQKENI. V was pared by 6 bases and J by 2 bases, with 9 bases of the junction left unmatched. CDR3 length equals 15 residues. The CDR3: CASSSSTGTNYGYTF. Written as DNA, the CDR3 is TGTGCCAGCTCCTCCTCGACAGGGACGAACTATGGCTACACCTTC.

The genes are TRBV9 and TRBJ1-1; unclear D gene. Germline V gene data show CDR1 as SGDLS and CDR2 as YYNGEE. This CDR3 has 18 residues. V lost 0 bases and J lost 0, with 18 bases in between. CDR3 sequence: CASSVDLPIYEMNTEAFF. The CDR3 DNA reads TGTGCCAGCAGCGTAGACCTCCCTATATACGAGATGAACACTGAAGCTTTCTTT.

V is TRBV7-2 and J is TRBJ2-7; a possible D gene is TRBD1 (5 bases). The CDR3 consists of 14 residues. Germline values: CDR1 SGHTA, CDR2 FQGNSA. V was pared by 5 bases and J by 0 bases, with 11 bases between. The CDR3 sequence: CASSPQGFSYEQYF. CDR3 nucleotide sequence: TGTGCCAGCAGCCCTCAGGGTTTCTCCTACGAGCAGTACTTC.

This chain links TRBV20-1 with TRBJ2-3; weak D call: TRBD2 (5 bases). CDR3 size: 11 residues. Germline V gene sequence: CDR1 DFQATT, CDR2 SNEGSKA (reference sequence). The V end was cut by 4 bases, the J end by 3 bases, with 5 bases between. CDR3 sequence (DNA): TGCAGTGCTACGGGGACAGATACGCAGTATTTT. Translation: CSATGTDTQYF.

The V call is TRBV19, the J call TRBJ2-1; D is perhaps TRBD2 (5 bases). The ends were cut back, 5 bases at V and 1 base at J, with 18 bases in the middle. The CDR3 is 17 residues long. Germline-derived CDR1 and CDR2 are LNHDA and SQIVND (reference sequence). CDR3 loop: CASSLSEGRSSYNEQFF. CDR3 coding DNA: TGTGCCAGTAGTCTAAGTGAGGGCAGATCTTCCTACAATGAGCAGTTCTTC. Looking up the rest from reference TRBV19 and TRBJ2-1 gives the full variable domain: DGGITQSPKYLFRKEGQNVTLSCEQNLNHDAMYWYRQDPGQGLRLIYYSQIVNDFQKGDIAEGYSVSREKKESFPLTVTSAQKNPTAFYLCASSLSEGRSSYNEQFFGPGTRLTVL.

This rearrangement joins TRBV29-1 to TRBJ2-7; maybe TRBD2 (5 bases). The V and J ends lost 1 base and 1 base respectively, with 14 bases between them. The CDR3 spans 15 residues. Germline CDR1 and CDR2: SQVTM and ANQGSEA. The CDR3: CSVEVAGRPSYEQYF. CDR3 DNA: TGCAGCGTTGAAGTGGCGGGCCGGCCATCCTACGAGCAGTACTTC.

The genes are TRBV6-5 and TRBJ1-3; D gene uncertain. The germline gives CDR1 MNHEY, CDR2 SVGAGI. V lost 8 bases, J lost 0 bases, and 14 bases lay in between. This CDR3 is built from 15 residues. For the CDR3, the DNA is TGTGCCAGCGGCTCCCCGGGGTCCTCTGGAAACACCATATATTTT. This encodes CASGSPGSSGNTIYF.

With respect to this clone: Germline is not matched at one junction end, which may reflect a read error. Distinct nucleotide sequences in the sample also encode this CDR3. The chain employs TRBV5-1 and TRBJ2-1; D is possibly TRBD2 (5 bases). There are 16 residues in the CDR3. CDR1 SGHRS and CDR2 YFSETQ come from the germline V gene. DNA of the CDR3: TGTGCCAGCAGCCCGACATACATTTCGGGGAGAAATGAGCAGTTCTTC. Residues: CASSPTYISGRNEQFF.